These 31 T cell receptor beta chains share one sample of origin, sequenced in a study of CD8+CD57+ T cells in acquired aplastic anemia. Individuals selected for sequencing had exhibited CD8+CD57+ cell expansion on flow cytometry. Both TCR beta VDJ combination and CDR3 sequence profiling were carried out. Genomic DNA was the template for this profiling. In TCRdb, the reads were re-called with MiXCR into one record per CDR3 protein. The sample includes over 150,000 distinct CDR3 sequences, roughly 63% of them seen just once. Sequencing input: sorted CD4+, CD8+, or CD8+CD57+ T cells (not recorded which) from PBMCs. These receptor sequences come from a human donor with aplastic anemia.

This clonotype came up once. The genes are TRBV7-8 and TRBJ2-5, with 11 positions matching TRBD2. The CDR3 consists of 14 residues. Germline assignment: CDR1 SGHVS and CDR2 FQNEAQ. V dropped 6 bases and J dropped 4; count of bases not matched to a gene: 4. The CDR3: CASRPGLAGETQYF. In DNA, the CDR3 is TGTGCCAGCAGACCTGGACTAGCGGGAGAGACCCAGTACTTC.

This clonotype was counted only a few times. This chain's CDR3 is CATVGQGTGELFF. The CDR3 bases are TGTGCCACCGTAGGACAGGGCACCGGGGAGCTGTTTTTT. The gene calls are TRBV2 and TRBJ2-2, with 8 bases fitting TRBD1. This CDR3 comprises 13 residues. Germline V CDR1 and CDR2: SNHLY, FYNNEI. Unmatched junction bases numbered 5, after V lost 10 bases and J lost 4 bases.

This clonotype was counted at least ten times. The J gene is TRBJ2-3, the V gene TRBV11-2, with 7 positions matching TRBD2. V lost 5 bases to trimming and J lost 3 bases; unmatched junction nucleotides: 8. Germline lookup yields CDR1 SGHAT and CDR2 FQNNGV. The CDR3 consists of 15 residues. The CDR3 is CASSRGVGETDTQYF. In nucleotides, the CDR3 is TGTGCCAGCAGCCGGGGGGTTGGAGAAACAGATACGCAGTATTTT.

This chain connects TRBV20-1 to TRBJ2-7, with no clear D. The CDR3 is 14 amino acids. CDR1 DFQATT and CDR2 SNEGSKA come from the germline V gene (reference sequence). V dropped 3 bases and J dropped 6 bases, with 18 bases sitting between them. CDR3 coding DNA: TGCAGTGCTAGTAGGGATTCCCAGAGGTTCGAGCAGTACTTC. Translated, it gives CSASRDSQRFEQYF.

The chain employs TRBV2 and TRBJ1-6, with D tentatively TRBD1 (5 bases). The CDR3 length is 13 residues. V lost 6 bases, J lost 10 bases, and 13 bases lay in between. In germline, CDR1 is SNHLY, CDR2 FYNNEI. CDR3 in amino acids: CASRPREESPLHF. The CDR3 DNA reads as TGTGCCAGCAGGCCCAGGGAGGAATCACCCCTCCACTTT.

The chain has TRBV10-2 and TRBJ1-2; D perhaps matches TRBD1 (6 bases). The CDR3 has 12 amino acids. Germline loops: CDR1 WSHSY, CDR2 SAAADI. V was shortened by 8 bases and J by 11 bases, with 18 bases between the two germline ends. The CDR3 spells CASVETGGGYTF. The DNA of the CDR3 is TGCGCCAGCGTTGAGACAGGAGGAGGGTACACCTTC.

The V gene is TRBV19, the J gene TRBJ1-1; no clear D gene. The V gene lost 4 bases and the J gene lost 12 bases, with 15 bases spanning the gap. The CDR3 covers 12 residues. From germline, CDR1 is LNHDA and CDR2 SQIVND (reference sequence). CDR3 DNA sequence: TGTGCCAGTAGTACCACGACACGTATAACTTTCTTT. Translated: CASSTTTRITFF.

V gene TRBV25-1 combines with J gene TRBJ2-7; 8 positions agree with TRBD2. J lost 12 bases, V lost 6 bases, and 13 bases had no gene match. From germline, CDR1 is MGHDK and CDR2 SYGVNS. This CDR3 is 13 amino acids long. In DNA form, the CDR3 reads TGTGCCAGCAGGGAGACTAGCGATTCAGTCCCGTACTTC. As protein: CASRETSDSVPYF.

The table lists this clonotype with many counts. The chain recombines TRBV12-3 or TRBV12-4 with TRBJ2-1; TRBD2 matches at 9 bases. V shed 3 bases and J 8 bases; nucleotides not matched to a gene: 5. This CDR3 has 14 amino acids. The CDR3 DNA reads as TGTGCCAGCAGTTTTGGGCGGGGGGGCCATGAGCAGTTCTTC. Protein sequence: CASSFGRGGHEQFF.

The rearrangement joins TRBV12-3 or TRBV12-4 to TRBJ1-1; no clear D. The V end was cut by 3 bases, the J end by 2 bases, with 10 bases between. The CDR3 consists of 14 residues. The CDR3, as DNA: TGTGCCAGCAGTTTCATCCCAGTTAACACTGAAGCTTTCTTT. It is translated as CASSFIPVNTEAFF.

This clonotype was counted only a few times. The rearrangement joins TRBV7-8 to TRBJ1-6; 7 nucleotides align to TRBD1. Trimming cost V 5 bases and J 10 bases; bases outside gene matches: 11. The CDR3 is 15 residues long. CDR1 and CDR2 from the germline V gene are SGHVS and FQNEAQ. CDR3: CASSHKDQGGSPLHF. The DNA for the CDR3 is TGTGCCAGCAGCCACAAGGACCAGGGGGGGTCACCCCTCCACTTT.

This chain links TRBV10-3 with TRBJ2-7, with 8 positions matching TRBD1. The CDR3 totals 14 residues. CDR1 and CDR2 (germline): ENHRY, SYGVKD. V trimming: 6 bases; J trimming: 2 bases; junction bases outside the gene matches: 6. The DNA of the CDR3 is TGTGCCATCAGCGATAGACAGGGGACCTACGAGCAGTACTTC. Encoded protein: CAISDRQGTYEQYF.

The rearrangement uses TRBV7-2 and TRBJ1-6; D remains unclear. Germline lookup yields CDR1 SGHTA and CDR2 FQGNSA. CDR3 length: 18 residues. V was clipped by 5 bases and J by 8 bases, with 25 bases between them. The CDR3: CASSLFPDRWPRDSPLHF. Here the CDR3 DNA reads TGTGCCAGCAGCCTATTTCCCGATCGGTGGCCAAGGGATTCACCCCTCCACTTT.

The CDR3 spells CSAATSGGETQYF. The CDR3 DNA is TGCAGTGCTGCGACTAGCGGGGGAGAGACCCAGTACTTC. The chain recombines TRBV20-1 with TRBJ2-5; 12 nucleotides align to TRBD2. CDR1 and CDR2 from the germline V gene are DFQATT and SNEGSKA (reference sequence). This CDR3 comprises 13 residues. The V gene end was trimmed by 5 bases and the J gene end by 4 bases; junction bases not matched to a gene: 2.

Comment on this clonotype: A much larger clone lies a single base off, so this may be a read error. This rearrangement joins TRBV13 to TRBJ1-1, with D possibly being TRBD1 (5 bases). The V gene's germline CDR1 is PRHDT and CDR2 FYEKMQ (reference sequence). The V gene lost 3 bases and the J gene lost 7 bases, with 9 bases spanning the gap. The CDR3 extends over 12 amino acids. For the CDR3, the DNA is TGTGCCAGCAGCTTCGGGGCGGGTGAAGCTTTCTTT. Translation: CASSFGAGEAFF.

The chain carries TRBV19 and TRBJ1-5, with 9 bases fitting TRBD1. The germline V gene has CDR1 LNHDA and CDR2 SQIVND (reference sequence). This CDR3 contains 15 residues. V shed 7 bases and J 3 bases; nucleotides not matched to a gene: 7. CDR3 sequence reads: CASKVGTGFNQPQHF. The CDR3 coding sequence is TGTGCCAGTAAGGTCGGGACAGGGTTCAATCAGCCCCAGCATTTT. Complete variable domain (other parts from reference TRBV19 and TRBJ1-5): DGGITQSPKYLFRKEGQNVTLSCEQNLNHDAMYWYRQDPGQGLRLIYYSQIVNDFQKGDIAEGYSVSREKKESFPLTVTSAQKNPTAFYLCASKVGTGFNQPQHFGDGTRLSIL.

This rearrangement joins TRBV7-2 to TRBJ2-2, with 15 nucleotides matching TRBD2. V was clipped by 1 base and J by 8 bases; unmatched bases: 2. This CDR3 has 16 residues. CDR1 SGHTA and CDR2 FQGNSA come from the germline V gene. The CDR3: CASSLGTSGRAGELFF. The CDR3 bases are TGTGCCAGCAGCTTAGGGACTAGCGGGAGGGCGGGGGAGCTGTTTTTT. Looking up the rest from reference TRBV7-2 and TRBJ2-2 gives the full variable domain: GAGVSQSPSNKVTEKGKDVELRCDPISGHTALYWYRQSLGQGLEFLIYFQGNSAPDKSGLPSDRFSAERTGGSVSTLTIQRTQQEDSAVYLCASSLGTSGRAGELFFGEGSRLTVL.

The DNA for the CDR3 is TGTGCCAGCAGTTTGGGGAAAGCTGGGGCCAACGTCCTGACTTTC. It encodes CASSLGKAGANVLTF. This sequence joins TRBV12-3 or TRBV12-4 and TRBJ2-6; D unresolved. Between the trimmed V and J ends, which lost 3 bases and 2 bases, there was a span of 8 bases. The CDR3 consists of 15 residues.

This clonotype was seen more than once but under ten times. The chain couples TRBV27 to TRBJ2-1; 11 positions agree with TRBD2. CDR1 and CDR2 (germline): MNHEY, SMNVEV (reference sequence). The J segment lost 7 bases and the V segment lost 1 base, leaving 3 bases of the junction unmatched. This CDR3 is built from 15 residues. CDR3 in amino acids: CASSLFSGGGNEQFF. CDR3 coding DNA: TGTGCCAGCAGTTTATTTAGCGGGGGGGGAAATGAGCAGTTCTTC.

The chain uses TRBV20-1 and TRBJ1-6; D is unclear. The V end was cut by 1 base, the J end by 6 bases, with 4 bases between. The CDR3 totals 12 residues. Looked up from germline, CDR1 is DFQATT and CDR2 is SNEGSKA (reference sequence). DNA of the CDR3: TGCAGTGCTAGAGGGCCTAATTCACCCCTCCACTTT. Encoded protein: CSARGPNSPLHF.

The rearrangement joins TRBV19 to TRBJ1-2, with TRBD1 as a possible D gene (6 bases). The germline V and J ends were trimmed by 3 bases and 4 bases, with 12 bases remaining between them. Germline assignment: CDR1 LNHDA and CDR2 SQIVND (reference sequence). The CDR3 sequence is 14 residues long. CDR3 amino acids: CASSMVRDIYGYTF. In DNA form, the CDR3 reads TGTGCCAGTAGTATGGTGAGGGACATCTATGGCTACACCTTC.

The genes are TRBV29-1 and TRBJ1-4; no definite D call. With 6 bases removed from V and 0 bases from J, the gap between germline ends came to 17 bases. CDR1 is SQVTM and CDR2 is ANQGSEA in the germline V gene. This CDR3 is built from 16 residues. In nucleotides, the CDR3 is TGCAGCGTACCTCAGGTTAAGACCGCAACTAATGAAAAACTGTTTTTT. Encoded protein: CSVPQVKTATNEKLFF.

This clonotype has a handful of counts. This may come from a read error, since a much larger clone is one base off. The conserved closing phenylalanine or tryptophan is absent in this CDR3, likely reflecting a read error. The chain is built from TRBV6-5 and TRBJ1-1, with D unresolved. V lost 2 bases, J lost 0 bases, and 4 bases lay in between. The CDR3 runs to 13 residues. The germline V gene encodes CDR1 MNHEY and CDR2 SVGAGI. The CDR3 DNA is TGTGCCAGCAGTTACGGCATGAACACTGAAGCTTTCTCT. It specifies CASSYGMNTEAFS.

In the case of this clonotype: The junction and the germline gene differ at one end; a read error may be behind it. The CDR3: CATSGDSGRATGELFF. The DNA of the CDR3 is TGTGCCACCAGCGGAGATAGCGGGAGGGCCACCGGGGAGCTGTTTTTT. V usage is TRBV15 and J usage is TRBJ2-2, with 11 bases matching TRBD2. The CDR3 is 16 amino acids. CDR1 is LNHNV and CDR2 is YYDKDF in the germline V gene (reference sequence).

CDR3 amino acids: CASSMVHTDTQYF. In DNA, the CDR3 is TGTGCCAGTAGTATGGTCCACACAGATACGCAGTATTTT. This chain links TRBV19 with TRBJ2-3; D ambiguous. CDR3 length: 13 amino acids. Germline V CDR1 and CDR2: LNHDA, SQIVND (reference sequence). Trimming took off 3 bases at V and 2 bases at J, with 6 bases between the two ends.

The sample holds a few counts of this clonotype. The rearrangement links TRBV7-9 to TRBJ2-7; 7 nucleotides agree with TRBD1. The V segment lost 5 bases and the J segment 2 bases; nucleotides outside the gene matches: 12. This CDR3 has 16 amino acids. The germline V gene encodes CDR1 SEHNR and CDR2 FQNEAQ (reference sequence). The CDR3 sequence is CASSVLPGQRPYEQYF. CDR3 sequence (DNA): TGTGCCAGCAGCGTGTTACCGGGACAGCGTCCCTACGAGCAGTACTTC.

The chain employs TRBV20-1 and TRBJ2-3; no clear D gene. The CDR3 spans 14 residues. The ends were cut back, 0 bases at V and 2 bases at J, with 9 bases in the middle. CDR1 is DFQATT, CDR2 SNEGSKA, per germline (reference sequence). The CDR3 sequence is CSAREPPTTDTQYF. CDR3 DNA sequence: TGCAGTGCTAGAGAACCTCCTACCACAGATACGCAGTATTTT.

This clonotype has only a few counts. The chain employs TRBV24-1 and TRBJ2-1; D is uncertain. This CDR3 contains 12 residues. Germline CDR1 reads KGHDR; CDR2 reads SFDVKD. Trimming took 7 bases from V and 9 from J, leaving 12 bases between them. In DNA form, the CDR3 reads TGTGCCACCAGCGATGGACGGGTTGAGCAGTTCTTC. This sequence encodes CATSDGRVEQFF.

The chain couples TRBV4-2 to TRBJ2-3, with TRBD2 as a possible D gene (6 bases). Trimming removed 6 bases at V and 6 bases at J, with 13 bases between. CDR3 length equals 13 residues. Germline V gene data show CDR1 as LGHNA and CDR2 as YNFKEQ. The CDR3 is CASRPGVRDTQYF. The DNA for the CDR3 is TGTGCCAGCAGGCCGGGGGTGCGGGATACGCAGTATTTT.

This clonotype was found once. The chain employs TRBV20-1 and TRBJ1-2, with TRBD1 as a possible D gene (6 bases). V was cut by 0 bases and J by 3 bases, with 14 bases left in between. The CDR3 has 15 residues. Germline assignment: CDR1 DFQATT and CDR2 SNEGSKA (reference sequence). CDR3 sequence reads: CSARDHRGADYGYTF. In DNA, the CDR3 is TGCAGTGCTAGAGATCATCGGGGGGCAGACTATGGCTACACCTTC.

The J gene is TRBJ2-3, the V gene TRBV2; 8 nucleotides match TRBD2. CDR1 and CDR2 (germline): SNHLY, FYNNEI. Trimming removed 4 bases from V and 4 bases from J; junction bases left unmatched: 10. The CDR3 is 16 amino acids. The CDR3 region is CASSGGVAGWADTQYF. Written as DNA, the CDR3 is TGTGCCAGCAGTGGGGGGGTAGCGGGATGGGCAGATACGCAGTATTTT. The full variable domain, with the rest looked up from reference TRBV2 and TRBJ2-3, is EPEVTQTPSHQVTQMGQEVILRCVPISNHLYFYWYRQILGQKVEFLVSFYNNEISEKSEIFDDQFSVERPDGSNFTLKIRSTKLEDSAMYFCASSGGVAGWADTQYFGPGTRLTVL.